This record concerns one TCR beta chain sequence. Clones were read by immunoSEQ multiplex PCR, and TCRdb kept only the in-frame ones, dropping some. The table records around 300,000 clones, about 90% of them present only once. This sample is drawn from a study of blood T cell repertoires in COVID-19. Overall study: Sample material is recorded as cDNA or gDNA derived from T cells, B-cell-depleted T cells, or PBMCs.

The CDR3 loop spans 13 amino acids. V lost 1 base, J lost 10 bases, and 14 bases lay in between. The germline CDR1 and CDR2 sequences are GTSNPN and SVGIG (reference sequence). The age range of participants was 18 to 89 years, with residence in about two dozen US areas. Sequencing was done on a sample of PBMCs or T cells enriched from blood (not recorded which). This receptor was identified in a woman in her 30s who had recovered from COVID-19. V gene TRBV30 combines with J gene TRBJ1-5; the D is unclear. The CDR3, as DNA: TGTGCCTGGAGTGAGGAGGGTAGGCTACCCCAGCATTTT. As protein: CAWSEEGRLPQHF.